These 16 T cell receptor beta chains were all obtained from the same sample, sequenced in a study of cytomegalovirus exposure and HLA in healthy donors. The PCR used 60 Vbeta and 13 Jbeta primers. Assay used: immunoSEQ multiplex PCR; TCRdb lists only in-frame clones, some missing. The data show 100,000 to 120,000 clones, 65% to 80% seen once. Sequenced: PBMCs. The receptors were sampled from a man aged 25 to 40 in good health and CMV-seropositive.

The chain carries TRBV11-2 and TRBJ1-2; TRBD1 matches at 9 bases. There are 14 residues in the CDR3. CDR1 and CDR2 (germline): SGHAT, FQNNGV. The junction had 3 bases not matched to a gene; V was cut back by 3 bases and J by 4 bases. CDR3: CASSFGQGPYGYTF. The CDR3 DNA is TGTGCCAGCAGCTTCGGACAGGGGCCCTATGGCTACACCTTC.

The chain recombines TRBV7-8 with TRBJ2-4; the match to TRBD1 covers 7 bases. The CDR3 runs 13 residues. In germline, CDR1 is SGHVS, CDR2 FQNEAQ. V lost 5 bases and J lost 5; bases outside the gene matches: 3. For the CDR3, the DNA is TGTGCCAGCAGCCCCGGGACAGAAAACATTCAGTACTTC. Its translation is CASSPGTENIQYF. Using reference TRBV7-8 and TRBJ2-4 for the parts outside the CDR3, the full variable domain is GAGVSQSPRYKVAKRGQDVALRCDPISGHVSLFWYQQALGQGPEFLTYFQNEAQLDKSGLPSDRFFAERPEGSVSTLKIQRTQQEDSAVYLCASSPGTENIQYFGAGTRLSVL.

V is TRBV5-1 and J is TRBJ2-3; 11 bases are shared with TRBD2. Trimming took 5 bases from V and 5 from J; bases not matched to a gene: 4. The V gene's germline CDR1 is SGHRS and CDR2 YFSETQ. This CDR3 is built from 14 residues. For the CDR3, the DNA is TGCGCCAGCAGACCCGGGACTAGCGGAGATACGCAGTATTTT. It is translated as CASRPGTSGDTQYF.

The CDR3 loop is CATSRDQGDRGYEQYF. The CDR3 DNA reads TGTGCCACCAGCAGAGATCAAGGGGACAGGGGCTACGAGCAGTACTTC. The chain employs TRBV15 and TRBJ2-7, with TRBD1 identical over 10 bases. This CDR3 spans 16 amino acids. V gave up 0 bases and J gave up 3 bases; unmatched junction bases: 5. Germline CDR1 is LNHNV and CDR2 is YYDKDF (reference sequence).

This clone was picked up a small number of times. The genes are TRBV10-3 and TRBJ1-2, with no clear D. From germline, CDR1 is ENHRY and CDR2 SYGVKD. The CDR3 spans 12 residues. Trimming shortened V by 2 bases and J by 4 bases, and 5 bases separated the two germline ends. In nucleotides, the CDR3 is TGTGCCATCAGTGAGGGCATCTATGGCTACACCTTC. Translated, it gives CAISEGIYGYTF.

V gene TRBV5-1 combines with J gene TRBJ1-6; perhaps TRBD1 as D (5 bases). CDR1 and CDR2 (germline): SGHRS, YFSETQ. The CDR3 is made up of 14 amino acids. Trimming shortened V by 1 base and J by 10 bases, and 12 bases separated the two germline ends. The CDR3 protein is CASSLQGMESPLHF. CDR3 bases: TGCGCCAGCAGCTTGCAGGGTATGGAATCACCCCTCCACTTT. Full variable domain (rest looked up from reference TRBV5-1 and TRBJ1-6): KAGVTQTPRYLIKTRGQQVTLSCSPISGHRSVSWYQQTPGQGLQFLFEYFSETQRNKGNFPGRFSGRQFSNSRSEMNVSTLELGDSALYLCASSLQGMESPLHFGNGTRLTVT.

The genes are TRBV11-3 and TRBJ2-5, with 8 positions matching TRBD2. This CDR3 has 17 residues. In germline, CDR1 is SGHNT, CDR2 YENEEA. Trimming cost V 1 base and J 5 bases; bases outside gene matches: 12. The DNA for the CDR3 is TGTGCCAGCAGCTTAGCGGGGGGGCCTCCCGGTTCTGAGACCCAGTACTTC. It yields the protein CASSLAGGPPGSETQYF.

V and J are TRBV7-9 and TRBJ2-2, with a weak D call TRBD1 (6 bases). CDR1 SEHNR and CDR2 FQNEAQ come from the germline V gene (reference sequence). This CDR3 has 15 amino acids. Between the trimmed V and J ends, which lost 7 bases and 4 bases, there was a span of 16 bases. DNA for the CDR3: TGTGCCAGCAATTCTTGGGTGGGGGCCACCGGGGAGCTGTTTTTT. Amino acid sequence: CASNSWVGATGELFF.

The rearrangement joins TRBV11-3 to TRBJ2-7; D might be TRBD1 (6 bases). CDR3 length equals 14 residues. V was clipped by 8 bases and J by 6 bases, with 20 bases between them. From germline, CDR1 is SGHNT and CDR2 YENEEA. CDR3 coding DNA: TGTGCCAGCGGACAGTTAAAAAGGTATGGCGAGCAGTACTTC. It encodes CASGQLKRYGEQYF.

Remarks on this clone: The junction does not match germline at one end; this may be a read error. The chain uses TRBV10-3 and TRBJ1-2; D perhaps matches TRBD1 (5 bases). This CDR3 has 14 residues. CDR1 and CDR2 (germline): ENHRY, SYGVKD. The CDR3 DNA sequence: TGTGCCAGCAGTGATTTCCGGGGGGGGTTAGGCTACACCTTC. As protein: CASSDFRGGLGYTF.

The J gene is TRBJ1-2, the V gene TRBV5-6; D uncertain. This CDR3 is 14 amino acids long. Germline CDR1 is SGHDT and CDR2 is YYEEEE. With 1 base removed from V and 3 bases from J, the gap between germline ends came to 10 bases. The CDR3 bases are TGTGCCAGCAGCTTGACCCTGAGGTACTATGGCTACACCTTC. Translating it yields CASSLTLRYYGYTF. Combining the CDR3 with reference TRBV5-6 and TRBJ1-2 gives the whole variable domain DAGVTQSPTHLIKTRGQQVTLRCSPKSGHDTVSWYQQALGQGPQFIFQYYEEEERQRGNFPDRFSGHQFPNYSSELNVNALLLGDSALYLCASSLTLRYYGYTFGSGTRLTVV.

This rearrangement joins TRBV19 to TRBJ1-1; possible D gene TRBD1, 5 bases. Trimming stripped 5 bases from V and 0 bases from J, with 13 bases between. Germline values: CDR1 LNHDA, CDR2 SQIVND (reference sequence). This CDR3 has 15 residues. This CDR3 is CASSPDRGLNTEAFF. The CDR3 DNA reads TGTGCCAGTAGTCCCGACAGAGGACTGAACACTGAAGCTTTCTTT.

The chain employs TRBV5-6 and TRBJ1-2; weak D call: TRBD1 (6 bases). Trimming pared 4 bases from V and 4 bases from J, leaving 17 bases between. The CDR3 length is 15 residues. CDR1 and CDR2 (germline): SGHDT, YYEEEE. The CDR3 sequence is CASSGAAGATYGYTF. Written as DNA, the CDR3 is TGTGCCAGCAGCGGGGCGGCAGGGGCGACCTATGGCTACACCTTC.

This clone was found a few times. The chain carries TRBV6-5 and TRBJ1-5; 8 bases agree with TRBD1. The CDR3 is 15 amino acids. The germline CDR1 and CDR2 sequences are MNHEY and SVGAGI. With V trimmed by 6 bases and J by 3 bases, 7 bases remained unmatched. This chain's CDR3 is CASSLGQGLNQPQHF. CDR3 DNA: TGTGCCAGCAGCCTAGGACAGGGACTCAATCAGCCCCAGCATTTT.

The chain uses TRBV5-1 and TRBJ2-3; D perhaps matches TRBD2 (6 bases). The germline V gene has CDR1 SGHRS and CDR2 YFSETQ. The CDR3 is 15 amino acids. Between the trimmed V and J ends, which lost 3 bases and 0 bases, there was a span of 11 bases. The CDR3 region has the DNA TGCGCCAGCAGCTCCTCCGGGACTAGCACAGATACGCAGTATTTT. Translated, it gives CASSSSGTSTDTQYF.

This clone was counted a few times. J is TRBJ1-3 and V is TRBV6-5, with 7 bases identical to TRBD1. CDR3 length equals 14 residues. With V trimmed by 6 bases and J by 4 bases, 6 bases remained unmatched. From germline, CDR1 is MNHEY and CDR2 SVGAGI. The CDR3 protein is CASSSTGRGNTIYF. In DNA form, the CDR3 reads TGTGCCAGCAGCTCGACAGGGAGGGGAAACACCATATATTTT.